The 18 T cell receptor beta chains below all came from one sample that was sequenced in a study of blood T cell repertoires in COVID-19. The method was immunoSEQ multiplex PCR; TCRdb's version includes in-frame clones alone and lacks a portion of them. The table lists roughly 240,000 clones, almost 85% of them singletons. The sequenced material came from peripheral blood. The source of these receptors is an elderly woman with acute or convalescent COVID-19.

The chain uses TRBV7-9 and TRBJ2-1, with D possibly matching TRBD1 (6 bases). V lost 5 bases and J lost 5, with 10 bases in between. The CDR3 is 13 amino acids. In germline, CDR1 is SEHNR, CDR2 FQNEAQ (reference sequence). The CDR3 sequence is CASSLRQDNEQFF. Written as DNA, the CDR3 is TGTGCCAGCAGCCTTCGACAGGACAATGAGCAGTTCTTC.

This chain links TRBV18 with TRBJ1-5; D may be TRBD1 (5 bases). V shed 10 bases and J shed 4 bases, with 14 bases lying between them. From germline, CDR1 is KGHSH and CDR2 LQKENI. This CDR3 contains 13 residues. The CDR3 protein is CATTDDRNQPQHF. The DNA for the CDR3 is TGTGCCACGACAGACGACCGGAATCAGCCCCAGCATTTT.

The chain joins TRBV11-3 to TRBJ2-1; possible D gene TRBD2, 5 bases. V was cut by 1 base and J by 8 bases, with 6 bases left in between. The V gene's germline CDR1 is SGHNT and CDR2 YENEEA. The CDR3 contains 12 residues. The DNA of the CDR3 is TGTGCCAGCAGCTTAGGGCGGGATGAGCAGTTCTTC. It is translated as CASSLGRDEQFF.

V gene TRBV11-3 combines with J gene TRBJ2-3; TRBD2 matches at 8 bases. Germline V lookup: CDR1 SGHNT, CDR2 YENEEA. V lost 1 base, J lost 2 bases, and 8 bases stayed unmatched. The CDR3 runs 17 residues. CDR3 sequence reads: CASSLGGGMDFTDTQYF. The CDR3 DNA is TGTGCCAGCAGCTTAGGCGGGGGGATGGATTTCACAGATACGCAGTATTTT.

The gene calls are TRBV9 and TRBJ2-1, with TRBD2 matching 10 bases. The CDR3 runs to 15 residues. In germline, CDR1 is SGDLS, CDR2 YYNGEE. Unmatched junction bases numbered 7, after V lost 2 bases and J lost 8 bases. This CDR3 reads CASSVSGGAFDEQFF. In DNA, the CDR3 is TGTGCCAGCAGCGTCAGCGGGGGGGCATTCGATGAGCAGTTCTTC.

The chain joins TRBV13 to TRBJ1-2, with D perhaps TRBD1 (5 bases). The CDR3 runs 15 residues. Germline V lookup: CDR1 PRHDT, CDR2 FYEKMQ (reference sequence). Trimming removed 5 bases from V and 4 bases from J, with 17 bases in between. The CDR3 region is CASSRPRQYGYGYTF. CDR3 nucleotides: TGTGCCAGCAGCCGCCCCCGACAGTACGGCTATGGCTACACCTTC.

This chain links TRBV28 with TRBJ2-7; D is possibly TRBD1 (5 bases). Trimming removed 4 bases from V and 2 bases from J, with 9 bases in between. The CDR3 is 13 amino acids. CDR1 MDHEN and CDR2 SYDVKM come from the germline V gene. CDR3 sequence (DNA): TGTGCCAGCAGTTCGACAGAAACCTACGAGCAGTACTTC. Translated, it gives CASSSTETYEQYF.

The chain links TRBV6-5 to TRBJ2-5; possible D gene TRBD2, 5 bases. The CDR3 is made up of 14 amino acids. Trimming took 6 bases from V and 2 from J, leaving 13 bases between them. Per germline, CDR1 MNHEY and CDR2 SVGAGI. DNA for the CDR3: TGTGCCAGCAGGAGGGCTTTAGGGCAAGAGACCCAGTACTTC. This encodes CASRRALGQETQYF.

The V and J genes are TRBV6-5 and TRBJ2-5, with TRBD1 identical over 8 bases. The trim removed 6 bases at V and 2 bases at J, leaving 8 bases unmatched. The CDR3 extends over 15 amino acids. The germline V gene encodes CDR1 MNHEY and CDR2 SVGAGI. This CDR3 is CASRNRGASQETQYF. CDR3 coding DNA: TGTGCCAGCAGAAACAGGGGGGCCTCGCAAGAGACCCAGTACTTC.

The chain uses TRBV7-3 and TRBJ2-2; 7 bases align to TRBD2. CDR3 size: 16 residues. Germline V lookup: CDR1 SGHTA, CDR2 FQGTGA. V shed 5 bases, J shed 1 base, and the junction held 7 bases outside the gene matches. CDR3 residues: CASSHQGLKNTGELFF. In DNA form, the CDR3 reads TGTGCCAGCAGCCACCAGGGACTAAAGAACACCGGGGAGCTGTTTTTT.

This clone has a handful of counts. V usage is TRBV3-1 (or the pseudogene TRBV3-2) and J usage is TRBJ1-3; D not resolved. The V end lost 4 bases, the J end lost 2 bases, and 9 bases lay between the germline ends. The V gene's germline CDR1 is LGHDT and CDR2 YNNKEL (reference sequence). The CDR3 covers 14 residues. This CDR3 reads CASSLTNTGNTIYF. The CDR3 nucleotides read TGTGCCAGCAGCCTTACAAATACTGGAAACACCATATATTTT.

The rearrangement joins TRBV28 to TRBJ1-6; 12 bases match TRBD1. This CDR3 region has 16 residues. The V and J ends lost 2 bases and 12 bases, in that order; junction bases with no gene match: 8. CDR1 MDHEN and CDR2 SYDVKM come from the germline V gene. The CDR3 loop is CASSLNAGTGGLPLHF. CDR3 nucleotides: TGTGCCAGCAGTTTAAATGCTGGGACAGGGGGCCTACCCCTCCACTTT.

The chain has TRBV5-6 and TRBJ2-1, with TRBD2 as a possible D gene (6 bases). CDR1 and CDR2 (germline): SGHDT, YYEEEE. The CDR3 runs 15 residues. Trimming pared 1 base from V and 5 bases from J, leaving 13 bases between. The DNA for the CDR3 is TGTGCCAGCAGCTTGTACGGGAGTGGTGACAATGAGCAGTTCTTC. This encodes CASSLYGSGDNEQFF. Combining the CDR3 with reference TRBV5-6 and TRBJ2-1 gives the whole variable domain DAGVTQSPTHLIKTRGQQVTLRCSPKSGHDTVSWYQQALGQGPQFIFQYYEEEERQRGNFPDRFSGHQFPNYSSELNVNALLLGDSALYLCASSLYGSGDNEQFFGPGTRLTVL.

The V call is TRBV27, the J call TRBJ2-3; 7 positions match TRBD2. The CDR3 covers 15 residues. CDR1 MNHEY and CDR2 SMNVEV come from the germline V gene (reference sequence). Losses at the gene ends were 6 bases for V and 2 bases for J; bases not matched to a gene: 8. CDR3 sequence reads: CASRPSGSSTDTQYF. Written as DNA, the CDR3 is TGTGCCAGCAGGCCTAGCGGTTCTTCCACAGATACGCAGTATTTT.

This chain uses TRBV5-1 with TRBJ2-1; 8 bases agree with TRBD1. This CDR3 has 15 residues. Germline CDR1 and CDR2: SGHRS and YFSETQ. Germline trimming cut 4 bases from V and 4 bases from J; bases unmatched to any gene: 7. The CDR3, as DNA: TGCGCCAGCAGCACGGCCACAGGGGGTTACAATGAGCAGTTCTTC. Translated, it gives CASSTATGGYNEQFF.

This rearrangement joins TRBV28 to TRBJ2-4; 10 bases align to TRBD1. The CDR3 runs to 16 residues. Germline lookup yields CDR1 MDHEN and CDR2 SYDVKM. J gave up 1 base and V 5 bases, and 5 bases lay outside the gene matches. CDR3 DNA: TGTGCCAGCAGTCCGTCGGGACAGGGGGCCAAAAACATTCAGTACTTC. It translates to CASSPSGQGAKNIQYF.

Points on this clone: The sample holds other DNA sequences that translate to the same CDR3. The DNA of the CDR3 is TGTGCCAGCTCACCTGTAGGGACAGGTGACACTGAAGCTTTCTTT. Translation gives CASSPVGTGDTEAFF. This sequence joins TRBV18 and TRBJ1-1, with 8 bases lining up with TRBD1. The CDR3 runs to 15 residues. V lost 3 bases and J lost 3; bases outside the gene matches: 6. The germline V gene encodes CDR1 KGHSH and CDR2 LQKENI.

This chain joins TRBV5-1 and TRBJ2-7; TRBD1 agrees at 8 bases. The junction had 2 bases not matched to a gene; V was cut back by 0 bases and J by 3 bases. There are 14 residues in the CDR3. Germline assignment: CDR1 SGHRS and CDR2 YFSETQ. CDR3 in amino acids: CASSLGDRHYEQYF. CDR3 nucleotides: TGCGCCAGCAGCTTGGGGGACAGGCACTACGAGCAGTACTTC.